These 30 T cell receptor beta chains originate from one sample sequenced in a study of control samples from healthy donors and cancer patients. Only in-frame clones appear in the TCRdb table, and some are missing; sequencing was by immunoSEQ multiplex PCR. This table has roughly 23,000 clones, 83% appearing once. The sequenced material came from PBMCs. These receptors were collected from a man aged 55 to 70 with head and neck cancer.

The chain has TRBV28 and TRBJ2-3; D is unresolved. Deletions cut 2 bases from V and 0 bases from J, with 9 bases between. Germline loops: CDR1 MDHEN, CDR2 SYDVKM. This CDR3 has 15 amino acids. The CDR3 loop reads CASSLTAPSTDTQYF. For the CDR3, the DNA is TGTGCCAGCAGTTTAACGGCGCCTAGCACAGATACGCAGTATTTT.

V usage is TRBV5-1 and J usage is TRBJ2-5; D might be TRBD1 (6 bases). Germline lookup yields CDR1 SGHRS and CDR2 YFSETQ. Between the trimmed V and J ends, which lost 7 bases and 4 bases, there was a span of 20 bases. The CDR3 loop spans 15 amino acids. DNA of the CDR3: TGCGCCAGCTTGCAGAGAGGGGGTTTAGGAGAGACCCAGTACTTC. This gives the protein CASLQRGGLGETQYF. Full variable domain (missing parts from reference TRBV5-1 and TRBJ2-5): KAGVTQTPRYLIKTRGQQVTLSCSPISGHRSVSWYQQTPGQGLQFLFEYFSETQRNKGNFPGRFSGRQFSNSRSEMNVSTLELGDSALYLCASLQRGGLGETQYFGPGTRLLVL.

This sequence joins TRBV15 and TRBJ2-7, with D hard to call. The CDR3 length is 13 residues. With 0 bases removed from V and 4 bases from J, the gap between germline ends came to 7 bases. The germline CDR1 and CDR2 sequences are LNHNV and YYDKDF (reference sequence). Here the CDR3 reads CATSRDGKYEQYF. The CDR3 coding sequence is TGTGCCACCAGCAGAGACGGCAAATACGAGCAGTACTTC.

CDR3 coding DNA: TGTGCCAGCAGCGTAGGACAGGGGAACACCATATATTTT. Its protein product is CASSVGQGNTIYF. The chain joins TRBV9 to TRBJ1-3, with 8 bases fitting TRBD1. Germline CDR1 SGDLS, CDR2 YYNGEE. Trimming took 0 bases from V and 7 from J; bases not matched to a gene: 0. CDR3 length: 13 residues.

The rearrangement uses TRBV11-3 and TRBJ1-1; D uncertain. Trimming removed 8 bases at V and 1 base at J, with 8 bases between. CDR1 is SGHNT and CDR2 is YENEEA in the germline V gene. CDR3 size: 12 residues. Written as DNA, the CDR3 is TGTGCCAGCGGGTGGGGGAACACTGAAGCTTTCTTT. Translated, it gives CASGWGNTEAFF.

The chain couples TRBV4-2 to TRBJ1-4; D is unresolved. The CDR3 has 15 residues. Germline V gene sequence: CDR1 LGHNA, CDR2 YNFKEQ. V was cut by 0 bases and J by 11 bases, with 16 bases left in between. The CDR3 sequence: CASSQELGRSDKLFF. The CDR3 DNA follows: TGTGCCAGCAGCCAAGAGTTGGGAAGATCGGACAAACTGTTTTTT.

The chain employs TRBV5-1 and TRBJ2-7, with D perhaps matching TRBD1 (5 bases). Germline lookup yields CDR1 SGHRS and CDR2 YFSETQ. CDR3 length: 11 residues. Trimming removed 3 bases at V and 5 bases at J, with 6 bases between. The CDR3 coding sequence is TGCGCCAGCAGCTCAGGGAACGAGCAGTACTTC. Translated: CASSSGNEQYF. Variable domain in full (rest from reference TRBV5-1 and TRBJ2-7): KAGVTQTPRYLIKTRGQQVTLSCSPISGHRSVSWYQQTPGQGLQFLFEYFSETQRNKGNFPGRFSGRQFSNSRSEMNVSTLELGDSALYLCASSSGNEQYFGPGTRLTVT.

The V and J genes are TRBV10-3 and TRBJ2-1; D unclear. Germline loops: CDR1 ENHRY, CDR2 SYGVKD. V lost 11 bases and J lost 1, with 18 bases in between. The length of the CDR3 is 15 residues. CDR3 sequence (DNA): TGTGCCGTCGGGCTGGGAAGTAGATCCTACAATGAGCAGTTCTTC. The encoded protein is CAVGLGSRSYNEQFF.

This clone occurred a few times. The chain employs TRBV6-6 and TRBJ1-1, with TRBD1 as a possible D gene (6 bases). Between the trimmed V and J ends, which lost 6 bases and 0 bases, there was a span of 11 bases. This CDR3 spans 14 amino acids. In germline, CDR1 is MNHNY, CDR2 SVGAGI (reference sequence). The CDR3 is CASRPGHLNTEAFF. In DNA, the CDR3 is TGTGCCAGCAGACCGGGACACCTGAACACTGAAGCTTTCTTT.

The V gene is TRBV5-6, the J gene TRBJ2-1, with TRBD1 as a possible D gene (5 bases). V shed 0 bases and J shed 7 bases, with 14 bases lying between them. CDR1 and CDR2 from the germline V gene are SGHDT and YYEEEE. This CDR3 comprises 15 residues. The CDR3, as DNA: TGTGCCAGCAGCTTGGTAAACGCTGGGGCGAATGAGCAGTTCTTC. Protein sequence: CASSLVNAGANEQFF.

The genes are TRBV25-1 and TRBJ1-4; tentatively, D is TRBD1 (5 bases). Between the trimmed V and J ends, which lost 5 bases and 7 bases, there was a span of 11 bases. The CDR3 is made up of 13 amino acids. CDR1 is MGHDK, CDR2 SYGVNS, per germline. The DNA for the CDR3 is TGTGCCAGCAGTCCGTCGGGGGGTGAAAAACTGTTTTTT. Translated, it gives CASSPSGGEKLFF.

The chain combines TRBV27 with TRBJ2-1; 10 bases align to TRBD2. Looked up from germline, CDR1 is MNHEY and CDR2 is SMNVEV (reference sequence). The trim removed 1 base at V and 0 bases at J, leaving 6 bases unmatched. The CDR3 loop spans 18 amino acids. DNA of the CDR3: TGTGCCAGCAGTTTATGGACTAGCGGACAGAGCTCCTACAATGAGCAGTTCTTC. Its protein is CASSLWTSGQSSYNEQFF.

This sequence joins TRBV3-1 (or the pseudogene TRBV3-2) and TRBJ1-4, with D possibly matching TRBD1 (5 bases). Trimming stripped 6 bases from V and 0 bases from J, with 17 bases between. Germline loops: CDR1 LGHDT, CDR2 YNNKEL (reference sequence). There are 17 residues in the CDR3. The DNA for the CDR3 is TGTGCCAGCAGTCATAAGGGACCTTTTGCAACTAATGAAAAACTGTTTTTT. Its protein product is CASSHKGPFATNEKLFF.

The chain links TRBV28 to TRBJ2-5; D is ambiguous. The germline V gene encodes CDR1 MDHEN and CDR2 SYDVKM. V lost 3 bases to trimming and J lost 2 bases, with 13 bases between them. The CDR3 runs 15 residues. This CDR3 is CASSFAGPSQETQYF. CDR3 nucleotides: TGTGCCAGCAGTTTTGCTGGACCGTCTCAAGAGACCCAGTACTTC.

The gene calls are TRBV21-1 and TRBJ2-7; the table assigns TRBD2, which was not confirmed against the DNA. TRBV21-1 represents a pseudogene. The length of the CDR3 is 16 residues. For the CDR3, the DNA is TGTGCCAGAATTTTTTACCCCTCCCGGGGCTCCTACGAGCAGTACTTC. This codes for CARIFYPSRGSYEQYF.

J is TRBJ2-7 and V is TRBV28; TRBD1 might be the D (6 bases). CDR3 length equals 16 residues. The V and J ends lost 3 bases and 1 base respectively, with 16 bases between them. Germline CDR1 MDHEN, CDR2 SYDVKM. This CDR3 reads CASSFPTGTLSYEQYF. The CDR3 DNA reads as TGTGCCAGCAGTTTTCCTACAGGGACCCTTTCCTACGAGCAGTACTTC.

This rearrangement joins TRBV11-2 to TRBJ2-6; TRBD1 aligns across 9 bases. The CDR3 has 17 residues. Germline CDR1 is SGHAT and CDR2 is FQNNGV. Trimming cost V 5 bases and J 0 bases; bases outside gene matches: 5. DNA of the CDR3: TGTGCCAGCAGCCAAGGACAGGGGAGCTCTGGGGCCAACGTCCTGACTTTC. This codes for CASSQGQGSSGANVLTF.

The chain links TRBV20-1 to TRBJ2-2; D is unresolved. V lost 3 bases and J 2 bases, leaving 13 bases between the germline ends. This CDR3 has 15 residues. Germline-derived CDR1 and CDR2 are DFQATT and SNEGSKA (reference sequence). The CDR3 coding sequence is TGCAGTGCTAGTCCCGCGAGTCATAACACCGGGGAGCTGTTTTTT. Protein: CSASPASHNTGELFF.

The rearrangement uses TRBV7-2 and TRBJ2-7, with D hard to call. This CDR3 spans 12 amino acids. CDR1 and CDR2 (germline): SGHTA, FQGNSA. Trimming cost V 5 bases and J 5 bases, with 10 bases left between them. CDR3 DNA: TGTGCCAGCAGCCTCATACCCCACGAGCAGTACTTC. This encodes CASSLIPHEQYF.

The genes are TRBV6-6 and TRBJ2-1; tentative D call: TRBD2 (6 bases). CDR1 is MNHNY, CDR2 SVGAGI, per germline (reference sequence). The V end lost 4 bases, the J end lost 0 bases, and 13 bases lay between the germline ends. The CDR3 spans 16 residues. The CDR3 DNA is TGTGCCAGCAGTTCCTTCCGGGGGTTCTCCTACAATGAGCAGTTCTTC. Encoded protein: CASSSFRGFSYNEQFF.

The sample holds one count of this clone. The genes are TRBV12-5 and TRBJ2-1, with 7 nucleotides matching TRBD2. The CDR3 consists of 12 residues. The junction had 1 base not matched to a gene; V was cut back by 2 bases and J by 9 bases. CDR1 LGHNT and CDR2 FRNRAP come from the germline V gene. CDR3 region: CASGLRTSEQFF. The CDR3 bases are TGTGCTAGTGGTTTGAGGACTAGTGAGCAGTTCTTC. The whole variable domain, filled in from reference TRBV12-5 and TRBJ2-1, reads DARVTQTPRHKVTEMGQEVTMRCQPILGHNTVFWYRQTMMQGLELLAYFRNRAPLDDSGMPKDRFSAEMPDATLATLKIQPSEPRDSAVYFCASGLRTSEQFFGPGTRLTVL.

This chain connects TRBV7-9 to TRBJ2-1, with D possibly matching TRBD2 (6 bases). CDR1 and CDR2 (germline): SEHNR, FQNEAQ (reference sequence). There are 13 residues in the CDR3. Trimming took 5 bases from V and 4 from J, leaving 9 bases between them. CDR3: CASSRGGYNEQFF. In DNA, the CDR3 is TGTGCCAGCAGCCGCGGAGGGTACAATGAGCAGTTCTTC.

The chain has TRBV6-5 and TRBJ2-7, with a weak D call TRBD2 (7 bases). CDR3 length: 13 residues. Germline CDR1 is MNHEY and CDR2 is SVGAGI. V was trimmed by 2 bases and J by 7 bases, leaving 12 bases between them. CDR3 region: CASSYGGAGEQYF. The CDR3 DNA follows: TGTGCCAGCAGTTACGGGGGGGCGGGGGAGCAGTACTTC.

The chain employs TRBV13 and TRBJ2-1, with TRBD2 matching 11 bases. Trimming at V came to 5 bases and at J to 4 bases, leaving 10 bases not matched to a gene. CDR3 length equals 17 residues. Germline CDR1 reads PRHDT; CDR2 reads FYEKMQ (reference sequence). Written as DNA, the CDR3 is TGTGCCAGCAGCATCCCTTCCGGGACTAGCGGATACAATGAGCAGTTCTTC. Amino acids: CASSIPSGTSGYNEQFF.

The CDR3, as DNA: TGTGCCAGTTCCTGGAAGTACAGGGGAGGAATCTATGGCTACACCTTC. Protein sequence: CASSWKYRGGIYGYTF. The chain uses TRBV19 and TRBJ1-2, with 7 bases matching TRBD1. The junction had 16 bases not matched to a gene; V was cut back by 8 bases and J by 4 bases. The CDR3 loop spans 16 amino acids. Germline assignment: CDR1 LNHDA and CDR2 SQIVND (reference sequence).

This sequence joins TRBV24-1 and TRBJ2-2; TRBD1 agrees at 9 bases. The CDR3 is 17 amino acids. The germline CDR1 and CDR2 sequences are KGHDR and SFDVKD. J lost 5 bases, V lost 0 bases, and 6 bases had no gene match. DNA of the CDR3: TGTGCCACCAGTGATTTGCCTGGACAGGGGAGGACCGGGGAGCTGTTTTTT. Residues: CATSDLPGQGRTGELFF.

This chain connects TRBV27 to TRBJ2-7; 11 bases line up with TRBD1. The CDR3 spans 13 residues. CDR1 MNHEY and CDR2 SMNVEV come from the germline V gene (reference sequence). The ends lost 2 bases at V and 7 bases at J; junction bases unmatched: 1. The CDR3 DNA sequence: TGTGCCAGCAGTTTAGGGACAGGGGGAGAGCAGTACTTC. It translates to CASSLGTGGEQYF.

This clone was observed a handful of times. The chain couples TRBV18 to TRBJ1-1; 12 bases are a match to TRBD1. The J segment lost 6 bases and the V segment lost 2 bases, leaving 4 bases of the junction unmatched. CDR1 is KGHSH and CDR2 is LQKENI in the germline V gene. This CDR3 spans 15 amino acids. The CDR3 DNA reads TGTGCCAGCTCACCAGGGACAGGGGGCAGAGCTGAAGCTTTCTTT. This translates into CASSPGTGGRAEAFF.

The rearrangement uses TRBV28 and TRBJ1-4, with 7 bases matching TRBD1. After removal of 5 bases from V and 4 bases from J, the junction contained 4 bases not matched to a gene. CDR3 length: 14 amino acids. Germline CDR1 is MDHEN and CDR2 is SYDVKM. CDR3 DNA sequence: TGTGCCAGCAGTGTAACAGGGGTTAATGAAAAACTGTTTTTT. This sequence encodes CASSVTGVNEKLFF. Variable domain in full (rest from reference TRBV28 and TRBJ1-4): DVKVTQSSRYLVKRTGEKVFLECVQDMDHENMFWYRQDPGLGLRLIYFSYDVKMKEKGDIPEGYSVSREKKERFSLILESASTNQTSMYLCASSVTGVNEKLFFGSGTQLSVL.

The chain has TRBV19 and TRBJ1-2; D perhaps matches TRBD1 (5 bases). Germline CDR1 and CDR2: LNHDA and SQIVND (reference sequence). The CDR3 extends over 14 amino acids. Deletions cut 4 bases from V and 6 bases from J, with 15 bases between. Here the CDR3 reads CASSTGTFANGYTF. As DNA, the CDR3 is TGTGCCAGTAGTACCGGGACGTTTGCGAATGGCTACACCTTC.